This T cell receptor (beta chain) is drawn from a study of blood T cells in healthy people across ages. About the study: About one barcoded beta molecule was captured per two T cells (by template switching).

General study findings and limits: Aged donors had fewer naive CD4+ cells and lower diversity than long-lived donors. In these data, TCR beta diversity tracked strongly with naive T cell percentage.

The ends were cut back, 4 bases at V and 10 bases at J, with 13 bases in the middle. The germline gives CDR1 KGHSH, CDR2 LQKENI. This CDR3 comprises 12 residues. Primers used in a second PCR of roughly 6 to 12 cycles were a sample-barcoded 5' primer and a J-beta primer mix. Per sample, CDR3-containing paired-end reads numbered at least 2.5 million. TCRdb redid the calling of the 5' RACE reads with MiXCR, one entry per CDR3 protein. The table includes about 670,000 distinct CDR3 sequences, under 65% detected once. A word on this clonotype: Its antigen remains unidentified.

V is TRBV18 and J is TRBJ1-1; D ambiguous. This clonotype was sampled from an elderly woman in good health. Sequenced input: blood. The CDR3 region has the DNA TGTGCCAGCTCACTAGGAGGAGATGGAGCTTTCTTT. It codes for CASSLGGDGAFF. Combining the CDR3 with reference TRBV18 and TRBJ1-1 gives the whole variable domain NAGVMQNPRHLVRRRGQEARLRCSPMKGHSHVYWYRQLPEEGLKFMVYLQKENIIDESGMPKERFSAEFPKEGPSILRIQQVVRGDSAAYFCASSLGGDGAFFGQGTRLTVV.